The next 7 T cell receptor beta chains were all read from a single sample in a study of blood T cells in healthy people across ages. The use of a sample-barcoded 5' primer and a J-beta primer mix characterized a second PCR of about 6 to 11 cycles. TCRdb processed the 5' RACE reads anew with MiXCR; each CDR3 protein has one entry. The table shows about 930,000 distinct CDR3 sequences, with approximately 32% occurring only once. The data were also submitted as part of a second study, on T cells of mothers and their children.

Sequenced sample: blood. These receptors were taken from a woman in her forties in good health.

This clonotype was seen ten or more times. The rearrangement links TRBV28 to TRBJ2-7; D might be TRBD1 or TRBD2, each matching 6 bases. Per the germline V gene, CDR1 is MDHEN and CDR2 is SYDVKM. This CDR3 has 14 amino acids. Trimming took off 5 bases at V and 4 bases at J, with 15 bases between the two ends. The CDR3 is CASSPLRGAYEQYF. DNA for the CDR3: TGTGCCAGCAGTCCGTTGAGGGGGGCTTACGAGCAGTACTTC.

The chain employs TRBV28 and TRBJ2-1, with D tentatively TRBD1 (5 bases). This CDR3 has 15 amino acids. Germline CDR1 and CDR2: MDHEN and SYDVKM. Trimming took off 6 bases at V and 7 bases at J, with 19 bases between the two ends. CDR3 region: CASSQQVSLWNEQFF. DNA for the CDR3: TGTGCCAGCAGCCAACAGGTCTCCCTCTGGAATGAGCAGTTCTTC.

The sample holds a few counts of this clonotype. The chain carries TRBV20-1 and TRBJ2-1; D gene uncertain. Per the germline V gene, CDR1 is DFQATT and CDR2 is SNEGSKA (reference sequence). The CDR3 consists of 11 residues. The germline V and J ends were trimmed by 4 bases and 8 bases, with 9 bases remaining between them. The CDR3 sequence is CSAMDYDEQFF. CDR3 bases: TGCAGTGCTATGGATTACGATGAGCAGTTCTTC.

The CDR3, as DNA: TGTGCCAGCAGAGAACAGGGGACGAGCTACAATGAGCAGTTCTTC. Its translation is CASREQGTSYNEQFF. The V call is TRBV12-3 or TRBV12-4, the J call TRBJ2-1; 7 bases line up with TRBD1. This CDR3 spans 15 amino acids. V gave up 6 bases and J gave up 3 bases; unmatched junction bases: 8.

The gene calls are TRBV28 and TRBJ2-3; D assignment may be TRBD1 or TRBD2 (5 bases each). The CDR3 runs 15 residues. Germline V gives CDR1 MDHEN, CDR2 SYDVKM. The V end lost 5 bases, the J end lost 10 bases, and 22 bases lay between the germline ends. The DNA for the CDR3 is TGTGCCAGCAGTGATAACCTTCGGGGCAGTTTTGCGCAGTATTTT. Its protein product is CASSDNLRGSFAQYF.

V and J are TRBV7-3 and TRBJ2-5, with D possibly TRBD2 on 6 matching bases. Deletions cut 3 bases from V and 6 bases from J, with 11 bases between. This CDR3 is 13 amino acids long. Looked up from germline, CDR1 is SGHTA and CDR2 is FQGTGA. For the CDR3, the DNA is TGTGCCAGCAGCTTGGGGACTGAAAAGACCCAGTACTTC. As protein: CASSLGTEKTQYF.

The sample holds many counts of this clonotype. This rearrangement joins TRBV7-8 to TRBJ2-7; no clear D gene. The germline V gene encodes CDR1 SGHVS and CDR2 FQNEAQ. The CDR3 is 14 amino acids. V was trimmed by 3 bases and J by 4 bases, leaving 13 bases between them. CDR3 bases: TGTGCCAGCAGCTTCAAGGAGCTAGAATACGAGCAGTACTTC. It translates to CASSFKELEYEQYF.